This T cell receptor beta chain stems from a study of blood T cell repertoires in COVID-19. Clones were read by immunoSEQ multiplex PCR, and TCRdb kept only the in-frame ones, dropping some. The data contain approximately 240,000 clones, 80% to 95% of them singletons. Germline CDR1 reads LGHNT; CDR2 reads FRNRAP. The V and J ends lost 6 bases and 4 bases, in that order; junction bases with no gene match: 6. The CDR3 covers 14 residues. Material: PBMCs or T cells enriched from blood (not recorded which). The receptor comes from a woman between 18 and 29 years old who had recovered from COVID-19. V usage is TRBV12-5 and J usage is TRBJ2-7; 10 positions match TRBD1. CDR3 nucleotides: TGTGCTAGTGGCTCCGGGACAGGGGAGTACGAGCAGTACTTC. This translates into CASGSGTGEYEQYF. The whole variable domain, filled in from reference TRBV12-5 and TRBJ2-7, reads DARVTQTPRHKVTEMGQEVTMRCQPILGHNTVFWYRQTMMQGLELLAYFRNRAPLDDSGMPKDRFSAEMPDATLATLKIQPSEPRDSAVYFCASGSGTGEYEQYFGPGTRLTVT.